This TCR beta chain is drawn from a study of identical twins. V trimming: 5 bases; J trimming: 1 base; junction bases outside the gene matches: 11. The germline gives CDR1 DFQATT, CDR2 SNEGSKA (reference sequence). The CDR3 totals 16 residues. Notes on this clonotype: The antigen remains unidentified.

Regarding the study as a whole: Insertions were reduced in abundant cord blood beta clonotypes but not in memory repertoires.

TCRdb re-analysed the 5' RACE reads in MiXCR, keeping a single row per CDR3 protein. Among about 240,000 distinct CDR3 sequences listed, 10% were seen once. J is TRBJ2-5 and V is TRBV20-1, with 9 bases aligning to TRBD2. The TCR originated in a man aged 50 to 59 in good health. Sequencing was done on a sample of memory T cells sorted from blood. The CDR3 nucleotides are TGCAGTGCTCAGGATAGCGGGGGACCATCCCAAGAGACCCAGTACTTC. This codes for CSAQDSGGPSQETQYF.